The clone carrying this T cell receptor (beta chain) was picked up a small number of times. What it binds is not known. The germline V and J ends were trimmed by 5 bases and 4 bases, with 10 bases remaining between them. The CDR3 runs to 13 residues. One entry per CDR3 protein results from TCRdb running MiXCR on the RT-PCR reads. The repertoire consists of approximately 200,000 distinct CDR3 sequences, with roughly 14% occurring once and the leading ten covering about 28%. The sample originates from a study of response to subunit inactivated influenza vaccine. Points from the study as a whole: Researchers suggested that each seasonal influenza vaccination recruits few new T cells.

The sample here was CD8+ T cells sorted from PBMCs, taken 4 to 6 days after vaccination. The clonotype comes from a man aged 50-60 years who received an inactivated influenza vaccine. The chain carries TRBV12-3 or TRBV12-4 and TRBJ2-3, with D possibly being TRBD2 (6 bases). In nucleotides, the CDR3 is TGTGCCAGCAGTCCGGAGCGGGCAGATACGCAGTATTTT. This codes for CASSPERADTQYF.